This is a list of T cell receptor beta chains from one sample in a study of CD8+ T cells in alopecia areata. Repertoires were generated with immunoSEQ multiplex PCR, while TCRdb's copy carries only in-frame clones and drops some. The profile shows 200,000 to 250,000 clones, 67% of them singletons. Sequenced here: CD4+ T cells sorted from blood, sampled at week 0. The source is a human donor with alopecia areata. Both conserved end residues are part of each CDR3. The D gene is left open where the match is weak. Not every row has a clone size; where given, it reads once, few, many or a size class.

J: TRBJ1-2
V: TRBV30
D: .
size: once
DNA: TGTGCCGGAACTGGACGTAGCGGAGTCTATGGCTACACCTTC
CDR3: CAGTGRSGVYGYTF

J: TRBJ2-1
V: TRBV7-2
D: .
size: .
DNA: TGTGCCAGCAGCTTAGCGGGAACAGGAGAGCAGTTCTTC
CDR3: CASSLAGTGEQFF

J: TRBJ1-5
V: TRBV30
D: .
size: few
DNA: TGTGCCTGGAGTGTGACACCGAATCAGCCCCAGCATTTT
CDR3: CAWSVTPNQPQHF

J: TRBJ1-2
V: TRBV30
D: TRBD1
size: once
DNA: TGTGCCTCATTTCCCGGGACAGGCAATGGCTACACCTTC
CDR3: CASFPGTGNGYTF

J: TRBJ2-1
V: TRBV6-5
D: .
size: .
DNA: TGTGCCACCGGGGGGCATGAGCAGTTCTTC
CDR3: CATGGHEQFF

J: TRBJ2-6
V: TRBV29-1
D: TRBD1
size: few
DNA: TGCAGCGTTGGGGACAGCTCTGGGGCCAACGTCCTGACTTTC
CDR3: CSVGDSSGANVLTF

J: TRBJ2-3
V: TRBV27
D: TRBD2
size: .
DNA: TGTGCCAGCAGTGTTCGGGGGGGCCTAACAGATACGCAGTATTTT
CDR3: CASSVRGGLTDTQYF

J: TRBJ2-6
V: TRBV25-1
D: .
size: .
DNA: TGTGCCAGCAGGACCTCTGGGGCCAACGTCCTGACTTTC
CDR3: CASRTSGANVLTF

J: TRBJ1-1
V: TRBV29-1
D: .
size: .
DNA: TGCAGCGTTGTGCCAGGGGAGTGGACTGAAGCTTTCTTT
CDR3: CSVVPGEWTEAFF

J: TRBJ1-6
V: TRBV30
D: .
size: few
DNA: TGTGCCTTAGCTGGGCAGCGGAATTCACCCCTCCACTTT
CDR3: CALAGQRNSPLHF

J: TRBJ2-5
V: TRBV5-1
D: .
size: .
DNA: TGCGCCAGCAGCTTGGTTCCAGGGCAAGAGACCCAGTACTTC
CDR3: CASSLVPGQETQYF

J: TRBJ1-1
V: TRBV2
D: .
size: .
DNA: TGTGCCAGCAGAAACAGGGTGAACACTGAAGCTTTCTTT
CDR3: CASRNRVNTEAFF

J: TRBJ2-5
V: TRBV29-1
D: TRBD1
size: .
DNA: TGCAGCGTCCGGACAGGGGGGCGGGAGACCCAGTACTTC
CDR3: CSVRTGGRETQYF

J: TRBJ2-7
V: TRBV29-1
D: .
size: .
DNA: TGCAGCGCACGGACAGTCTCCTACGAGCAGTACTTC
CDR3: CSARTVSYEQYF

J: TRBJ1-6
V: TRBV30
D: .
size: .
DNA: TGTGCCTGGAGTTTGGGCCCCGCGAATTCACCCCTCCACTTT
CDR3: CAWSLGPANSPLHF

J: TRBJ1-6
V: TRBV5-6
D: .
size: .
DNA: TGTGCCAGCAGCTTGGGCGGGGCGGGACCCGATTCACCCCTCCACTTT
CDR3: CASSLGGAGPDSPLHF

J: TRBJ2-7
V: TRBV27
D: .
size: .
DNA: TGTGCCAGCAGTTTAGACCGCGACGGACCCTACGAGCAGTACTTC
CDR3: CASSLDRDGPYEQYF

J: TRBJ1-6
V: TRBV4-3
D: .
size: .
DNA: TGCGCCAGCAGCCAGCAGGGCAGCTCCTATAATTCACCCCTCCACTTT
CDR3: CASSQQGSSYNSPLHF

J: TRBJ2-7
V: TRBV11-1
D: .
size: once
DNA: TGTGCCAGCAGCTTAGATGCTAGCAGCTACGAGCAGTACTTC
CDR3: CASSLDASSYEQYF

J: TRBJ2-1
V: TRBV18
D: .
size: few
DNA: TGTGCCAGCTCACCACCATCCGGGGATGAAATTCGGGAGCAGTTCTTC
CDR3: CASSPPSGDEIREQFF

J: TRBJ1-1
V: TRBV9
D: TRBD1
size: .
DNA: TGTGCCAGCAGCGCCTCCGGGACAGATCCTTTCTTT
CDR3: CASSASGTDPFF

J: TRBJ2-6
V: TRBV18
D: .
size: few
DNA: TGTGCCAGCTCACAAATACAGGGCCCTGGGGCCAACGTCCTGACTTTC
CDR3: CASSQIQGPGANVLTF

J: TRBJ1-2
V: TRBV4-2
D: TRBD1
size: .
DNA: TGTGCCAGCAGCCAACCCCGGACAGGGGGGGACGGCTACACCTTC
CDR3: CASSQPRTGGDGYTF

J: TRBJ2-7
V: TRBV9
D: TRBD2
size: .
DNA: TGTGCCAGCAGCTATAGCGGGGCCCTCTACGAGCAGTACTTC
CDR3: CASSYSGALYEQYF